The sequence of this T cell receptor (beta chain) was determined in a study of blood T cell repertoires in COVID-19. Across the whole study: Acute and convalescent COVID-19 specimens originated in the United States, Italy and Spain. Nucleic acid was either cDNA or gDNA, and it came from T cells, B-cell-depleted T cells, or PBMCs.

CDR1 LGHNT and CDR2 FRNRAP come from the germline V gene. V was cut by 4 bases and J by 2 bases, with 12 bases left in between. The CDR3 spans 14 residues. Original methodology: By means of reference gene primer amplification, nucleated cell counts were estimated. This table comes from immunoSEQ multiplex PCR, and its TCRdb copy is limited to in-frame clones, with some not included. That table supplies the V and J calls and clone size; D and trimming were determined from the DNA. This table has fewer than 250,000 clones, roughly 80% appearing once. This receptor was obtained from a woman aged 80 or over with acute or convalescent COVID-19. Sequencing was done on a sample of peripheral blood. V is TRBV12-5 and J is TRBJ2-7; the D gene is possibly TRBD1 (6 bases). In DNA form, the CDR3 reads TGTGCTAGTGGTTCTAACAGGGTCCCCTACGAGCAGTACTTC. Protein sequence: CASGSNRVPYEQYF.